These 22 T cell receptor beta chains were all obtained from the same sample, sequenced in a study of identical twins. In TCRdb, the 5' RACE reads were re-called with MiXCR into one record per CDR3 protein. The data hold about 190,000 distinct CDR3 sequences, with around a sixth observed a single time. A further study also used this sample, focusing on T cells expressing NK-cell markers.

Sequences were obtained from CD8+ T cells sorted from blood. These receptors were obtained from a woman aged 18-35 years in good health.

This clonotype occurred a few times. The J gene is TRBJ2-7, the V gene TRBV11-2, with D maybe TRBD2 (6 bases). The CDR3 consists of 13 residues. Trimming left V 4 bases short and J 3 bases short, with 10 bases between. Germline V lookup: CDR1 SGHAT, CDR2 FQNNGV. The CDR3, as DNA: TGTGCCAGCAGCTACGGAGGGCACTACGAGCAGTACTTC. Protein product: CASSYGGHYEQYF.

This clonotype has more than one count but fewer than ten. This rearrangement joins TRBV6-2 or TRBV6-3 to TRBJ2-1; tentative D call: TRBD2 (6 bases). V lost 0 bases to trimming and J lost 8 bases, with 17 bases between them. The CDR3 has 16 amino acids. Germline V CDR1 and CDR2: MNHEY, SVGEGT. Written as DNA, the CDR3 is TGTGCCAGCAGTTACTCGGGGGGAGAAGGTCATTATGAGCAGTTCTTC. Its translation is CASSYSGGEGHYEQFF.

This clonotype showed up just a few times. This chain uses TRBV5-6 with TRBJ2-3, with 7 bases fitting TRBD2. This CDR3 comprises 14 residues. The germline V gene encodes CDR1 SGHDT and CDR2 YYEEEE. The V segment lost 6 bases and the J segment 0 bases; nucleotides outside the gene matches: 4. The CDR3 bases are TGTGCCAGCAATTGGGGGGGTAGCACAGATACGCAGTATTTT. Its protein product is CASNWGGSTDTQYF.

In this sample, this clonotype turned up a few times. This chain links TRBV7-9 with TRBJ2-7, with 13 bases matching TRBD2. The CDR3 is 16 residues long. V gave up 5 bases and J gave up 7 bases; unmatched junction bases: 11. The germline V gene has CDR1 SEHNR and CDR2 FQNEAQ (reference sequence). The CDR3 coding sequence is TGTGCCAGCAGCGCGTTCGGGACTAGCGGGAAACAGGAGCAGTACTTC. Residues: CASSAFGTSGKQEQYF.

The chain has TRBV9 and TRBJ1-1; 9 positions agree with TRBD1. Germline assignment: CDR1 SGDLS and CDR2 YYNGEE. Trimming cost V 3 bases and J 5 bases; bases outside gene matches: 8. The CDR3 covers 15 residues. The CDR3 region has the DNA TGTGCCAGCAGCGGACTACAGGGGGCGGATACTGAAGCTTTCTTT. It translates to CASSGLQGADTEAFF.

This clonotype has only a few counts. The chain recombines TRBV18 with TRBJ2-7, with D perhaps matching TRBD1 (6 bases). Germline CDR1 is KGHSH and CDR2 is LQKENI. The V gene lost 3 bases and the J gene lost 3 bases, with 9 bases spanning the gap. The CDR3 runs to 13 residues. In DNA form, the CDR3 reads TGTGCCAGCTCACCGGGGGACAACTACGAGCAGTACTTC. Residues: CASSPGDNYEQYF.

This clonotype showed up many times. The rearrangement links TRBV7-9 to TRBJ2-4; TRBD1 might be the D (6 bases). The ends were cut back, 4 bases at V and 0 bases at J, with 13 bases in the middle. The CDR3 runs to 16 residues. Germline lookup yields CDR1 SEHNR and CDR2 FQNEAQ (reference sequence). CDR3 loop: CASSSNQGLAKNIQYF. CDR3 DNA: TGTGCCAGCAGCTCTAACCAGGGGTTAGCCAAAAACATTCAGTACTTC.

This clonotype has a handful of counts. The chain combines TRBV5-6 with TRBJ2-6, with D uncertain. The CDR3 length is 16 residues. Germline-derived CDR1 and CDR2 are SGHDT and YYEEEE. V gave up 2 bases and J gave up 0 bases, with 9 bases separating them. The CDR3, as DNA: TGTGCCAGCAGCTTTTCAGATAGCTCTGGGGCCAACGTCCTGACTTTC. This encodes CASSFSDSSGANVLTF.

The V call is TRBV5-1, the J call TRBJ1-1; tentatively, D is TRBD1 (6 bases). Trimming stripped 0 bases from V and 4 bases from J, with 19 bases between. Looked up from germline, CDR1 is SGHRS and CDR2 is YFSETQ. The CDR3 runs to 17 residues. CDR3 sequence: CASSLGIWTEGATEAFF. CDR3 DNA: TGCGCCAGCAGCTTGGGAATATGGACAGAAGGGGCCACTGAAGCTTTCTTT.

The chain has TRBV11-2 and TRBJ2-1; perhaps TRBD2 as D (6 bases). V lost 3 bases and J 7 bases, leaving 10 bases between the germline ends. CDR3 length: 13 amino acids. Germline CDR1 reads SGHAT; CDR2 reads FQNNGV. CDR3 loop: CASSFGSLNEQFF. CDR3 nucleotides: TGTGCCAGCAGCTTCGGGAGTTTAAATGAGCAGTTCTTC.

The rearrangement links TRBV11-2 to TRBJ2-2; 11 bases line up with TRBD2. This CDR3 has 18 amino acids. CDR1 and CDR2 from the germline V gene are SGHAT and FQNNGV. Trimming cost V 2 bases and J 6 bases; bases outside gene matches: 11. The chain's CDR3 is CASSLLGSGGAPAGELFF. The CDR3 DNA reads as TGTGCCAGCAGCTTATTGGGTAGCGGGGGGGCCCCGGCCGGGGAGCTGTTTTTT.

This clonotype was seen more than once but under ten times. The J gene is TRBJ2-1, the V gene TRBV7-6, with 11 bases fitting TRBD2. In germline, CDR1 is SGHVS, CDR2 FNYEAQ. There are 14 residues in the CDR3. Losses at the gene ends were 3 bases for V and 6 bases for J; bases not matched to a gene: 1. The CDR3 DNA is TGTGCCAGCAGCTTCGGGACTAGCGGCAATGAGCAGTTCTTC. Translation: CASSFGTSGNEQFF.

In its sample, this clonotype was seen a few times. The J gene is TRBJ2-3, the V gene TRBV12-3 or TRBV12-4, with TRBD2 matching 10 bases. J was trimmed by 5 bases and V by 6 bases; bases with no gene match: 11. The CDR3 totals 16 residues. DNA for the CDR3: TGTGCCAGCAGCATGAGAGCGGGGGGGCTTGGAGATACGCAGTATTTT. Protein product: CASSMRAGGLGDTQYF.

The genes are TRBV10-3 and TRBJ2-5; D unresolved. There are 14 residues in the CDR3. CDR1 and CDR2 (germline): ENHRY, SYGVKD. Between the trimmed V and J ends, which lost 6 bases and 4 bases, there was a span of 15 bases. CDR3 bases: TGTGCCATCAGAGATACGAACTATGGAGAGACCCAGTACTTC. Translating gives CAIRDTNYGETQYF.

This clonotype appeared a few times. The chain combines TRBV6-5 with TRBJ2-1; no clear D. Per germline, CDR1 MNHEY and CDR2 SVGAGI. CDR3 length: 16 amino acids. V was trimmed by 2 bases and J by 7 bases, leaving 18 bases between them. The CDR3 sequence is CASSYPRRAVHNEQFF. As DNA, the CDR3 is TGTGCCAGCAGTTACCCGAGGCGTGCGGTCCATAATGAGCAGTTCTTC.

This clonotype was seen only a few times. The chain uses TRBV4-3 and TRBJ2-1; 7 nucleotides match TRBD2. CDR1 LGHNA and CDR2 YSLEER come from the germline V gene. The CDR3 extends over 15 amino acids. Trimming at V came to 4 bases and at J to 5 bases, leaving 8 bases not matched to a gene. This CDR3 reads CASSRHLSGDNEQFF. CDR3 in DNA: TGCGCCAGCAGCCGCCATCTGAGCGGGGACAATGAGCAGTTCTTC.

The gene calls are TRBV5-6 and TRBJ2-3, with 8 bases fitting TRBD2. V dropped 2 bases and J dropped 5; count of bases not matched to a gene: 13. The CDR3 totals 17 residues. Germline V gene lookup returns CDR1 SGHDT and CDR2 YYEEEE. The CDR3 protein is CASSLRWTGGPGDTQYF. In DNA, the CDR3 is TGTGCCAGCAGCTTAAGGTGGACGGGAGGGCCAGGAGATACGCAGTATTTT.

V is TRBV27 and J is TRBJ2-7; TRBD2 matches at 8 bases. CDR1 is MNHEY, CDR2 SMNVEV, per germline (reference sequence). The CDR3 runs to 14 residues. V was clipped by 5 bases and J by 3 bases; unmatched bases: 6. CDR3 sequence (DNA): TGTGCCAGCAGTACCCAAGCGGGAGTCTACGAGCAGTACTTC. Its translation is CASSTQAGVYEQYF.

This clonotype was seen a handful of times. The rearrangement uses TRBV5-1 and TRBJ2-1; weak D call: TRBD1 (6 bases). Trimming stripped 1 base from V and 1 base from J, with 36 bases between. CDR1 is SGHRS, CDR2 YFSETQ, per germline. The CDR3 totals 24 residues. CDR3 region: CASSLSGRKGTQYRASQSYNEQFF. In DNA form, the CDR3 reads TGCGCCAGCAGCTTGTCGGGCAGAAAGGGGACCCAGTACAGGGCTTCCCAGTCCTACAATGAGCAGTTCTTC.

This clonotype has only a few counts. J is TRBJ2-5 and V is TRBV9; D is possibly TRBD2 (6 bases). CDR3 size: 18 residues. V was shortened by 5 bases and J by 0 bases, with 23 bases between the two germline ends. Germline CDR1 and CDR2: SGDLS and YYNGEE. The CDR3 DNA sequence: TGTGCCAGCAGTGACCCCCCACATGGGGGAGGTAACCAAGAGACCCAGTACTTC. It yields the protein CASSDPPHGGGNQETQYF.

This clonotype came up a few times. This chain links TRBV27 with TRBJ2-3; D call uncertain. The V end was cut by 6 bases, the J end by 4 bases, with 8 bases between. CDR1 is MNHEY and CDR2 is SMNVEV in the germline V gene (reference sequence). The CDR3 is made up of 12 amino acids. CDR3 DNA: TGTGCCAGCAGCCCTCGGGCAGATACGCAGTATTTT. Translating it yields CASSPRADTQYF.

This clonotype has more than one count but fewer than ten. For the CDR3, the DNA is TGTGCCAGCAGCTTATTCCTATATGAGCAGTTCTTC. Its translation is CASSLFLYEQFF. The chain employs TRBV7-2 and TRBJ2-1; D unresolved. Trimming removed 2 bases at V and 8 bases at J, with 7 bases between. Germline CDR1 SGHTA, CDR2 FQGNSA. The CDR3 extends over 12 amino acids.